The clone carrying this T cell receptor (beta chain) has just a few counts. Its matching antigen is unknown. Hyperthyroidism of Graves' type that showed no ophthalmopathy progression within 18 months was stable. This sample was included in a study of T cells in Graves' hyperthyroidism and ophthalmopathy. Researchers amplified the TCR beta CDR3 regions from RNA transcripts. First-round RT-PCR targeting the TCR CDR3 was performed with the HTBI primer set. TCRdb recomputed calls from the multiplex PCR reads with MiXCR, one row per CDR3 protein. This table has under 650,000 distinct CDR3 sequences, 15% to 20% appearing once. Study-wide results and caveats: Within blood appeared most thyroid clonotypes that had expanded above 0.001.

Germline V lookup: CDR1 DFQATT, CDR2 SNEGSKA (reference sequence). The CDR3 is made up of 12 amino acids. Trimming cost V 8 bases and J 1 base, with 11 bases left between them. This clonotype originated in a woman aged 25-40 years with Graves' hyperthyroidism. V usage is TRBV20-1 and J usage is TRBJ1-1, with D perhaps TRBD1 (6 bases). The sample taken for sequencing was blood. The chain's CDR3 is CSPKTGNTEAFF. The CDR3 DNA reads as TGCAGTCCAAAGACAGGGAACACTGAAGCTTTCTTT.